The 29 T cell receptor beta chains listed next were all sequenced from one sample in a study of T cell repertoires in cytomegalovirus infection. Antigens for these TCRs are unknown. Using its own MiXCR run on the reads, TCRdb lists one record per CDR3 protein. The sample contains around 900,000 distinct CDR3 sequences, about a third of which appear only once. This material consisted of cultured CD8+ T cells from PBMCs, taken from culture after CMV antigen stimulation. The receptors were gathered from a human donor in good health (CMV status not recorded). Some clones in this sample may be carry-over from other donors' samples.

In this sample, this clonotype turned up many times. The rearrangement joins TRBV6-5 to TRBJ2-2, with 8 bases matching TRBD2. The CDR3 is 13 residues long. Germline loops: CDR1 MNHEY, CDR2 SVGAGI. Trimming took 6 bases from V and 6 from J; bases not matched to a gene: 3. Here the CDR3 DNA reads TGTGCCAGCAGCTACGGGGGGGCCGGGGAGCTGTTTTTT. Protein product: CASSYGGAGELFF.

The rearrangement uses TRBV7-9 and TRBJ2-2, with a possible D match to TRBD1 (5 bases). This CDR3 contains 18 residues. The germline CDR1 and CDR2 sequences are SEHNR and FQNEAQ (reference sequence). Trimming removed 5 bases from V and 2 bases from J, with 21 bases in between. CDR3 sequence: CASSLSTAHMYNTGELFF. CDR3 DNA: TGTGCCAGCAGCCTCTCGACAGCCCACATGTATAACACCGGGGAGCTGTTTTTT.

V and J are TRBV5-3 and TRBJ2-7, with D possibly called TRBD1 or TRBD2 (6 bases each). TRBV5-3 is labeled an ORF, and its function is uncertain. The CDR3 loop spans 14 amino acids. This CDR3 reads CASSSAGQGNEQYV. The CDR3 nucleotides read TGTGCCAGCAGCTCGGCGGGACAAGGAAACGAGCAGTACGTC.

This clonotype occurred many times. One junction end does not reproduce the germline sequence, and a read error may be involved. The chain has TRBV4-1 and TRBJ1-5, with TRBD1 identical over 8 bases. This CDR3 region has 15 residues. Germline V gives CDR1 MGHRA, CDR2 YSYEKL. CDR3 coding DNA: TGTGCCAGCAGCCAAGGACAGGGAGGCAATCAGCCCCAGCATTTT. Encoded protein: CASSQGQGGNQPQHF.

V and J are TRBV6-5 and TRBJ2-1; no reliable D call. There are 14 residues in the CDR3. The germline V gene encodes CDR1 MNHEY and CDR2 SVGAGI. V was pared by 3 bases and J by 0 bases, with 6 bases between. The CDR3 spells CASSYQSSYNEQFF. CDR3 nucleotides: TGTGCCAGCAGTTATCAAAGCTCCTACAATGAGCAGTTCTTC.

The CDR3 here is CASSFLLAGGPNNEQFF. The CDR3 nucleotides are TGTGCCAGCAGCTTCCTACTAGCGGGGGGGCCGAACAATGAGCAGTTCTTC. This chain joins TRBV7-6 and TRBJ2-1, with 13 bases fitting TRBD2. Losses at the gene ends were 3 bases for V and 5 bases for J; bases not matched to a gene: 7. CDR1 is SGHVS and CDR2 is FNYEAQ in the germline V gene. This CDR3 contains 17 residues.

The table lists this clonotype with many counts. The chain combines TRBV6-1 with TRBJ1-1; the D is unclear. The germline V gene has CDR1 MNHNS and CDR2 SASEGT. The CDR3 has 15 amino acids. V was clipped by 1 base and J by 0 bases, with 9 bases between them. CDR3 sequence: CASSEGWRMNTEAFF. CDR3 in DNA: TGTGCCAGCAGTGAAGGGTGGAGGATGAACACTGAAGCTTTCTTT.

This clonotype was detected a few times. This chain uses TRBV7-2 with TRBJ2-5; D possibly uses TRBD1 or TRBD2 (5 bases each). This CDR3 spans 14 amino acids. V was cut by 1 base and J by 7 bases, with 13 bases left in between. Germline V CDR1 and CDR2: SGHTA, FQGNSA. The CDR3 coding sequence is TGTGCCAGCAGCTTAGTAGATACTAGGGGGACCCAGTACTTC. Translating gives CASSLVDTRGTQYF.

The chain couples TRBV12-5 to TRBJ2-1; 12 bases line up with TRBD2. V trimming: 1 base; J trimming: 10 bases; junction bases outside the gene matches: 14. CDR1 and CDR2 (germline): LGHNT, FRNRAP. The CDR3 is 18 residues long. CDR3 in DNA: TGTGCTAGTGGTTTGGACATCGTGCGGACTAGCGGGGCGCACGAGCAGTTCTTC. Amino acids: CASGLDIVRTSGAHEQFF.

This sequence joins TRBV7-2 and TRBJ2-1, with 7 nucleotides matching TRBD2. The CDR3 runs 12 residues. The germline V gene encodes CDR1 SGHTA and CDR2 FQGNSA. V shed 6 bases, J shed 10 bases, and the junction held 6 bases outside the gene matches. CDR3 sequence reads: CASRGGGREQFF. The CDR3 region has the DNA TGTGCCAGCAGGGGGGGGGGAAGGGAGCAGTTCTTC.

The rearrangement joins TRBV20-1 to TRBJ2-3, with 8 bases identical to TRBD2. This CDR3 has 17 amino acids. From germline, CDR1 is DFQATT and CDR2 SNEGSKA (reference sequence). V trimming: 0 bases; J trimming: 5 bases; junction bases outside the gene matches: 13. CDR3 in amino acids: CSAREGKTGGRGDTQYF. The CDR3 bases are TGCAGTGCTAGAGAGGGAAAAACGGGGGGGCGGGGAGATACGCAGTATTTT.

The chain joins TRBV10-3 to TRBJ1-1; D remains ambiguous. The CDR3 runs to 11 residues. Germline lookup yields CDR1 ENHRY and CDR2 SYGVKD. Trimming pared 7 bases from V and 4 bases from J, leaving 7 bases between. CDR3 coding DNA: TGTGCCATCATTACGGGCACTGAAGCTTTCTTT. It yields the protein CAIITGTEAFF.

V gene TRBV2 combines with J gene TRBJ2-1, with D hard to call. The length of the CDR3 is 17 residues. The V end lost 1 base, the J end lost 3 bases, and 16 bases lay between the germline ends. In germline, CDR1 is SNHLY, CDR2 FYNNEI. Here the CDR3 reads CASSEGSVTSIYNEQFF. CDR3 sequence (DNA): TGTGCCAGCAGTGAAGGCAGTGTCACCTCCATCTACAATGAGCAGTTCTTC.

The chain carries TRBV4-1 and TRBJ1-5; D not certain. CDR1 MGHRA and CDR2 YSYEKL come from the germline V gene. The CDR3 has 15 residues. V was clipped by 5 bases and J by 0 bases, with 11 bases between them. The CDR3 sequence: CASSSEQFSNQPQHF. The CDR3 DNA is TGCGCCAGCAGCTCGGAACAATTTAGCAATCAGCCCCAGCATTTT.

The table lists this clonotype with a count of one. This sequence joins TRBV7-2 and TRBJ2-3; no reliable D call. V was cut by 6 bases and J by 6 bases, with 16 bases left in between. Germline V gene lookup returns CDR1 SGHTA and CDR2 FQGNSA. The CDR3 loop spans 14 amino acids. CDR3 region: CASRSTNARDTQYF. Written as DNA, the CDR3 is TGTGCCAGCAGATCCACCAACGCCAGGGATACGCAGTATTTT.

This clonotype was recorded a few times. J is TRBJ2-5 and V is TRBV18; TRBD1 might be the D (5 bases). The germline V gene encodes CDR1 KGHSH and CDR2 LQKENI. V gave up 4 bases and J gave up 0 bases, with 12 bases separating them. There are 15 residues in the CDR3. The CDR3 reads CASSRGRVYQETQYF. The CDR3 region has the DNA TGTGCCAGCTCACGGGGCAGGGTGTACCAAGAGACCCAGTACTTC. The full variable domain, its missing parts supplied by reference TRBV18 and TRBJ2-5, is NAGVMQNPRHLVRRRGQEARLRCSPMKGHSHVYWYRQLPEEGLKFMVYLQKENIIDESGMPKERFSAEFPKEGPSILRIQQVVRGDSAAYFCASSRGRVYQETQYFGPGTRLLVL.

The chain links TRBV27 to TRBJ1-6; TRBD1 agrees at 8 bases. Germline CDR1 reads MNHEY; CDR2 reads SMNVEV (reference sequence). J lost 12 bases, V lost 5 bases, and 9 bases had no gene match. The CDR3 has 14 amino acids. CDR3 region: CASSPGGGRRPLHF. Written as DNA, the CDR3 is TGTGCCAGCAGTCCAGGGGGCGGGAGGAGACCCCTCCACTTT.

The V and J genes are TRBV19 and TRBJ2-7; D tentatively reads TRBD1 or TRBD2 (6 bases each). V was shortened by 3 bases and J by 0 bases, with 21 bases between the two germline ends. CDR1 is LNHDA, CDR2 SQIVND, per germline (reference sequence). The CDR3 runs to 18 residues. The CDR3 is CASSIVWGATGASYEQYF. CDR3 nucleotides: TGTGCCAGTAGTATCGTATGGGGCGCCACGGGGGCCTCCTACGAGCAGTACTTC. Full variable domain (remainder filled in from reference TRBV19 and TRBJ2-7): DGGITQSPKYLFRKEGQNVTLSCEQNLNHDAMYWYRQDPGQGLRLIYYSQIVNDFQKGDIAEGYSVSREKKESFPLTVTSAQKNPTAFYLCASSIVWGATGASYEQYFGPGTRLTVT.

This clonotype was seen a few times. The genes are TRBV19 and TRBJ1-1, with D unclear. Germline loops: CDR1 LNHDA, CDR2 SQIVND (reference sequence). V lost 6 bases and J 4 bases, leaving 12 bases between the germline ends. This CDR3 has 13 amino acids. CDR3: CASSLTSVTEAFF. CDR3 bases: TGTGCCAGTAGCCTTACCTCGGTCACTGAAGCTTTCTTT.

This clonotype was seen many times. The chain joins TRBV7-2 to TRBJ2-3; D is undetermined. The V end lost 2 bases, the J end lost 6 bases, and 12 bases lay between the germline ends. Germline-derived CDR1 and CDR2 are SGHTA and FQGNSA. The CDR3 covers 14 residues. CDR3 region: CASSLLRSDDTQYF. The CDR3 coding sequence is TGTGCCAGCAGCTTACTACGGAGTGACGATACGCAGTATTTT.

The rearrangement uses TRBV20-1 and TRBJ1-2; D gene uncertain. The V gene lost 0 bases and the J gene lost 4 bases, with 15 bases spanning the gap. The CDR3 has 15 residues. Germline-derived CDR1 and CDR2 are DFQATT and SNEGSKA (reference sequence). The CDR3, as DNA: TGCAGTGCTAGAGATCAGAGTTTTAGTGCCTATGGCTACACCTTC. It encodes CSARDQSFSAYGYTF.

The rearrangement uses TRBV20-1 and TRBJ2-1; no clear D gene. CDR3 length: 14 amino acids. Germline V gene data show CDR1 as DFQATT and CDR2 as SNEGSKA (reference sequence). The V and J ends lost 0 bases and 4 bases respectively, with 10 bases between them. Here the CDR3 DNA reads TGCAGTGCTAGAGATCTGGGCAGATACAATGAGCAGTTCTTC. As protein: CSARDLGRYNEQFF.

V usage is TRBV7-9 and J usage is TRBJ2-2; 9 bases fit TRBD1. This CDR3 is 16 amino acids long. Germline V gene lookup returns CDR1 SEHNR and CDR2 FQNEAQ (reference sequence). V gave up 5 bases and J gave up 5 bases; unmatched junction bases: 9. The CDR3 coding sequence is TGTGCCAGCAGCCCGGGACAGGGTCGTTTTACCGGGGAGCTGTTTTTT. Amino acids: CASSPGQGRFTGELFF.

V is TRBV7-3 and J is TRBJ2-5; weak D call: TRBD2 (5 bases). Germline V gene lookup returns CDR1 SGHTA and CDR2 FQGTGA. V lost 5 bases and J 7 bases, leaving 17 bases between the germline ends. The length of the CDR3 is 14 residues. This CDR3 is CASSSRGLCGTQYF. The CDR3, as DNA: TGTGCCAGCAGCAGCCGGGGATTGTGCGGGACCCAGTACTTC.

The chain is built from TRBV10-1 and TRBJ2-2; the match to TRBD1 covers 8 bases. The CDR3 spans 14 residues. Germline V CDR1 and CDR2: WNHNN, SYGVQD (reference sequence). V gave up 7 bases and J gave up 4 bases; unmatched junction bases: 5. CDR3 coding DNA: TGCGCCAGCATCGGGACAGGTGGCACCGGGGAGCTGTTTTTT. Residues: CASIGTGGTGELFF.

The chain carries TRBV5-5 and TRBJ2-2, with D possibly being TRBD2 (5 bases). The CDR3 length is 16 residues. Germline V gives CDR1 SGHKS, CDR2 YYEKEE (reference sequence). V dropped 4 bases and J dropped 4 bases, with 17 bases sitting between them. The DNA of the CDR3 is TGTGCCAGCAGCCTGGAGGCCAGGACGGCCACCGGGGAGCTGTTTTTT. Translating it yields CASSLEARTATGELFF.

The CDR3 loop is CASSWRMGQLGTEAFF. The CDR3 DNA reads as TGTGCCAGCAGCTGGAGAATGGGACAGTTAGGGACTGAAGCTTTCTTT. V usage is TRBV5-5 and J usage is TRBJ1-1; 7 bases are a match to TRBD1. Trimming took 3 bases from V and 5 from J; bases not matched to a gene: 13. CDR3 length: 16 amino acids. Germline CDR1 is SGHKS and CDR2 is YYEKEE (reference sequence).

In its sample, this clonotype was seen a few times. The V call is TRBV2, the J call TRBJ2-3; 7 nucleotides line up with TRBD1. The V segment lost 5 bases and the J segment 2 bases; nucleotides outside the gene matches: 7. This CDR3 region has 15 residues. Germline CDR1 and CDR2: SNHLY and FYNNEI. The CDR3 reads CASSWDRTLTDTQYF. CDR3 in DNA: TGTGCCAGCAGTTGGGACAGAACCCTCACAGATACGCAGTATTTT. Variable domain in full (rest from reference TRBV2 and TRBJ2-3): EPEVTQTPSHQVTQMGQEVILRCVPISNHLYFYWYRQILGQKVEFLVSFYNNEISEKSEIFDDQFSVERPDGSNFTLKIRSTKLEDSAMYFCASSWDRTLTDTQYFGPGTRLTVL.

The sample holds a few counts of this clonotype. This chain joins TRBV7-6 and TRBJ2-7; 9 bases match TRBD1. Germline V CDR1 and CDR2: SGHVS, FNYEAQ. Losses at the gene ends were 2 bases for V and 4 bases for J; bases not matched to a gene: 12. This CDR3 is 17 amino acids long. This CDR3 reads CASSLPPSGTGQYEQYF. CDR3 DNA: TGTGCCAGCAGCTTACCCCCGTCCGGGACAGGGCAATACGAGCAGTACTTC.